One T cell receptor beta chain is described in this entry. The primer mix had 60 Vbeta and 13 Jbeta primers. Measured with immunoSEQ multiplex PCR; TCRdb has only the in-frame clones, and not every one. The table has under 200,000 clones, about 80% seen once. The sample comes from a study of cytomegalovirus exposure and HLA in healthy donors. J lost 5 bases, V lost 2 bases, and 7 bases had no gene match. Germline V gene lookup returns CDR1 SGHRS and CDR2 YFSETQ. There are 15 residues in the CDR3. This chain joins TRBV5-1 and TRBJ1-5, with 7 bases that match TRBD1. Sequencing was done on a sample of PBMCs. This receptor was obtained from a middle-aged man in good health and CMV-seronegative. In DNA form, the CDR3 reads TGCGCCAGCAGCTTCTTAGGGGGCAGGGATCAGCCCCAGCATTTT. This codes for CASSFLGGRDQPQHF.